This TCR beta chain was sequenced in a study of blood T cell repertoires in COVID-19 (dated by TCRdb to the early 2020s). Broadly, across the study: Samples covering the acute and convalescent phases of COVID-19 were provided by collaborators in the United States, Italy and Spain. The prospective study material was composed of cDNA or gDNA derived from T cells, B-cell-depleted T cells, or PBMCs. The dataset comprised deeply sampled blood TCRbeta repertoires from subjects exposed to, actively infected with, or recovered from COVID-19. The repertoires were made available in a free public database intended to serve as a resource for research on the immune response to SARS-CoV-2. Samples were obtained from the ongoing ImmuneRACE study (first 160 participants) and from 1,254 subjects provided by 6 global collaborators. Sample metadata almost always included a de-identified subject ID, COVID-19 status, age in years and sex. Where available, HLA class I and class II types were obtained from metadata supplied by the sample provider rather than from assay-based typing.

Beyond this particular receptor, the publication reports: The amount of clinical and demographic metadata varied by source and participant and was provided uncurated.

The immunoSEQ Assay, a bias-controlled multiplex PCR, was used to amplify TCRbeta CDR3 regions from genomic DNA. For the original study's pipeline: Nucleated cell counts per sample were estimated from amplification of reference gene primers within the assay. To quantify the absolute abundance of each unique TCRbeta CDR3 rearrangement, sequence reads were collapsed and filtered. For each sample, productive Simpson clonality was calculated as the square root of Simpson's diversity index across productive rearrangements. TCRdb obtained this table from immuneACCESS and retained in-frame rearrangements with V and J assigned. These tables miss some clones; where compared with another copy, unresolved V genes account for less than half of the shortfall, and the remainder is unexplained. D and trimming were read from the DNA, whereas the V and J calls and clone size are those reported in that table. This sample lists 80,000 to 100,000 clones; around 83% were detected once. The leading ten clones occupy about 24% of the sample.

For this clone: Its target antigen remains unknown. No base quality values were provided; no much bigger clone lies one nucleotide off.

Each collaborating institution followed its own protocols to collect whole blood in K2EDTA tubes. For TCRbeta analysis, collaborators shipped samples in one of three forms: frozen whole blood, isolated PBMCs, or DNA extracted from either of those sample types. This clonotype was obtained from a woman at least 80 years old in a cohort sampled during active or convalescent COVID-19. Sequencing used peripheral blood.

This receptor carries the CDR3 CASSVWTGKNYGYTF. The nucleotide sequence is TGTGCCAGCAGTGTCTGGACAGGGAAGAACTATGGCTACACCTTC. The chain joins TRBV2 to TRBJ1-2, with 8 bases aligning to TRBD1. The V end gives up 4 bases and the J end 2 bases, leaving 6 bases in the junction not matched to a gene. The CDR3 contains 15 residues, cysteine and phenylalanine counted. Of all the DNA, just the CDR3 is kept, 45 bases in frame from base 1. Per the germline V gene, SNHLY is the CDR1 and FYNNEI is the CDR2.